This T cell receptor beta chain was profiled in a study of metastatic and nonmetastatic thyroid tumors. Turning to the study itself: Across peripheral blood and tumor or nodule tissue samples taken from malignant and benign thyroid patients, the repertoires were compared with one another.

Authors' data handling: The study's classifier, a distant-metastasis tool for papillary thyroid cancer, was built using CDR3 differences across clinicopathological groups. TCRdb re-called clones via MiXCR from the PCR reads. The V and J calls come from TCRdb's annotation, not from the publication. The repertoire holds some 90,000 clones, less than 10% seen once, with 8.8% in the top ten. The germline gives CDR1 GTSNPN, CDR2 SVGIG (reference sequence). This CDR3 is built from 12 residues. All patients were untreated before thyroid surgery. Broader study findings: According to reports, the diversity of TCR beta was significantly higher in malignant thyroid tumors than in benign nodules, and this held in both blood and tumor samples.

Comments on this clone: The antigen remains undetermined.

The chain is built from TRBV30 and TRBJ2-1; D is ambiguous. The sequenced material came from blood. This sequence originates from a female donor with papillary thyroid cancer or a benign thyroid nodule (not recorded which). Some clones in this sample may be carry-over from other donors' samples. The CDR3, as DNA: TGTGCTCTGGGGAAGTTCGACGATGAGCAGTTCTTC. Amino acids: CALGKFDDEQFF.